The T cell receptor beta chain under discussion was sequenced for a study of vaccination and CD4 T cells after COVID-19. About the study: Six men and four women formed the convalescents, two being Hispanic. The interval from dose two to post-vaccine sampling had a median of approximately 73 days, and it ranged from 14 to 241. Overall study results and limits: Median SARS-CoV-2-reactive clonotypes rose from approximately 21 to 38, not significantly.

The treatment denotes: roughly ten-day PBMC culture with coronavirus spike peptide pools or control peptides (ViraFEST assay). This clonotype was observed a handful of times. Its target is unknown. Cultured CD4+ T cell DNA was sequenced using the Oncomine TCR Beta short-read assay. A single record per CDR3 protein comes from TCRdb applying MiXCR to the PCR reads. The data show 15,000 to 20,000 distinct CDR3 sequences, with 47% seen just once and roughly 14% held by the top ten. Trimming removed 6 bases at V and 5 bases at J, with 7 bases between. The CDR3 sequence is 12 residues long. Germline loops: CDR1 SGHTA, CDR2 FQGNSA.

The rearrangement links TRBV7-2 to TRBJ2-2; maybe TRBD2 (6 bases). Material: cultured CD4+ T cells from blood. This TCR derives from a human donor with COVID-19. This CDR3 is CASRRDTGELFF. The CDR3 region has the DNA TGTGCCAGCAGGCGGGATACCGGGGAGCTGTTTTTT.